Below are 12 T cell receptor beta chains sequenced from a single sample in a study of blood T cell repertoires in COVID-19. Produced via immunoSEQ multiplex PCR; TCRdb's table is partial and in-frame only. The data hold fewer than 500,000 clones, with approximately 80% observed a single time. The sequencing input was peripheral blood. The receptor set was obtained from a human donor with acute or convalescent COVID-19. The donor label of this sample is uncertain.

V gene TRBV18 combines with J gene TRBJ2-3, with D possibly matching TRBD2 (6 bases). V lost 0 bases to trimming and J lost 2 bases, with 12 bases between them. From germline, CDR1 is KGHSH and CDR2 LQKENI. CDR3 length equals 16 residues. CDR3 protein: CASSPPAGRNTDTQYF. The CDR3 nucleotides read TGTGCCAGCTCACCACCGGCGGGGAGAAACACAGATACGCAGTATTTT.

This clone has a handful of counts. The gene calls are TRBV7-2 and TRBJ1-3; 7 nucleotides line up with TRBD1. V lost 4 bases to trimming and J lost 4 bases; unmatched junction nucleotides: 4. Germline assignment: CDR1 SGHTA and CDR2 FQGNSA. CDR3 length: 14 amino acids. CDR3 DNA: TGTGCCAGCAGCTCTCGGACAGGCGGAAACACCATATATTTT. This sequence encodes CASSSRTGGNTIYF.

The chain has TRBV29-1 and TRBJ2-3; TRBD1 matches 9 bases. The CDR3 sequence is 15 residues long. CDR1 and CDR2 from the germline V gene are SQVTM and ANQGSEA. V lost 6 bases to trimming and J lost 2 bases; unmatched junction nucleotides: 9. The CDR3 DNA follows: TGCAGCGTGGCCGGGGGACAGGGCACCACAGATACGCAGTATTTT. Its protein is CSVAGGQGTTDTQYF.

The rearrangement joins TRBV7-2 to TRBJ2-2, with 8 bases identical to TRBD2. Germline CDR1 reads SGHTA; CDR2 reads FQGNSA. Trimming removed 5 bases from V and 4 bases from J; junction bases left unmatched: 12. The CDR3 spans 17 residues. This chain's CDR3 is CASSPGGAGARTGELFF. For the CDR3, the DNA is TGTGCCAGCAGCCCCGGAGGAGCGGGGGCACGCACCGGGGAGCTGTTTTTT.

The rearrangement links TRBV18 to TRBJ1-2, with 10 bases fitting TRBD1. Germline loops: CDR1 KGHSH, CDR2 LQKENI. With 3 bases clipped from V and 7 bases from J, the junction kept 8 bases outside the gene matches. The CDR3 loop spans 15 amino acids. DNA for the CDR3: TGTGCCAGCTCACCGGTAGGGACAGGGGCTTTTGGCTACACCTTC. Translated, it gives CASSPVGTGAFGYTF.

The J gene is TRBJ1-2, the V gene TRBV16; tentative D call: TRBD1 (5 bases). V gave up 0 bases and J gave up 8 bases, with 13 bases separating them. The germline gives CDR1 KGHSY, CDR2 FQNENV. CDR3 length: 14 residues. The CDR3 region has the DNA TGTGCCAGCAGCCAATCTGTGTTCCAGGGAGGCTACACCTTC. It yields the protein CASSQSVFQGGYTF. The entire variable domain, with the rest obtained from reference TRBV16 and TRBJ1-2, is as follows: GEEVAQTPKHLVRGEGQKAKLYCAPIKGHSYVFWYQQVLKNEFKFLISFQNENVFDETGMPKERFSAKCLPNSPCSLEIQATKLEDSAVYFCASSQSVFQGGYTFGSGTRLTVV.

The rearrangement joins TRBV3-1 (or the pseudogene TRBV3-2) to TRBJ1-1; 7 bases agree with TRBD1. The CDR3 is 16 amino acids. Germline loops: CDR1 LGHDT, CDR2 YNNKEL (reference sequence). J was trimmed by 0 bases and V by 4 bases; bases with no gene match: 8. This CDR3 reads CASSPRTGYLNTEAFF. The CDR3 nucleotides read TGTGCCAGCAGCCCGAGGACAGGATATTTGAACACTGAAGCTTTCTTT.

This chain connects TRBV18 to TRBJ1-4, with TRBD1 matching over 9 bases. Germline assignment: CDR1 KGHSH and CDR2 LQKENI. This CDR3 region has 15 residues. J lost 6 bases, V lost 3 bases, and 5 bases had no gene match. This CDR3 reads CASSPSDRGDEKLFF. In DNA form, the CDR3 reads TGTGCCAGCTCACCTTCGGACAGGGGAGATGAAAAACTGTTTTTT. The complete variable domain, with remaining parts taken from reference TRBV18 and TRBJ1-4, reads NAGVMQNPRHLVRRRGQEARLRCSPMKGHSHVYWYRQLPEEGLKFMVYLQKENIIDESGMPKERFSAEFPKEGPSILRIQQVVRGDSAAYFCASSPSDRGDEKLFFGSGTQLSVL.

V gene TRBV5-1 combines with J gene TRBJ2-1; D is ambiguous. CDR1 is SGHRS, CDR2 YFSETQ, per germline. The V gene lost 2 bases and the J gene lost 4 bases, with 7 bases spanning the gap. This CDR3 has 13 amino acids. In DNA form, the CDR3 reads TGCGCCAGCAGCTTTCGCGGTTACAATGAGCAGTTCTTC. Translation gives CASSFRGYNEQFF.

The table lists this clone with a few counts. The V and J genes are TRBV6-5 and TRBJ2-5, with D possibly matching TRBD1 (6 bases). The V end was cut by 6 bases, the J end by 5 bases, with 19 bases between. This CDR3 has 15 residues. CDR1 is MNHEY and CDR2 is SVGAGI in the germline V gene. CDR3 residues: CASSPTGMSKETQYF. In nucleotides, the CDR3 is TGTGCCAGCAGCCCCACAGGGATGAGTAAGGAGACCCAGTACTTC.

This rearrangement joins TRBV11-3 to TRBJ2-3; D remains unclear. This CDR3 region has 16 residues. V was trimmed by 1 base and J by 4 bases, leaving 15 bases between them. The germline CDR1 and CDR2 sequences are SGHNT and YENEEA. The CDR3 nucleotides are TGTGCCAGCAGCTTAGTCTACTCTGAGAGTGCAGATACGCAGTATTTT. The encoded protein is CASSLVYSESADTQYF.

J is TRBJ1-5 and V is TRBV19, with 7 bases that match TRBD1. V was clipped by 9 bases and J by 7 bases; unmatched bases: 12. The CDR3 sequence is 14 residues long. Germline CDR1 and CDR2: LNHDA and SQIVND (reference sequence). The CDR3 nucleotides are TGTGCCAGCCGGGGGCCAGGGGGAGGACAGCCCCAGCATTTT. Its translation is CASRGPGGGQPQHF.